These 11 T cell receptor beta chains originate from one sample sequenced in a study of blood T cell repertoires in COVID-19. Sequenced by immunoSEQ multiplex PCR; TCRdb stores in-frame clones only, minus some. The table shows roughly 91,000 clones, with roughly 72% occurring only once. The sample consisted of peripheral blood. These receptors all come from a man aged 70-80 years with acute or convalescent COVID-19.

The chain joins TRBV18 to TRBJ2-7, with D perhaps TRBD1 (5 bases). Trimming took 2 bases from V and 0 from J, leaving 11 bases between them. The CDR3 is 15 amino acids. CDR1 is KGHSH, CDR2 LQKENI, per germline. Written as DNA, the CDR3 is TGTGCCAGCTCACCAACAGGTGAGAGCTCCTACGAGCAGTACTTC. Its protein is CASSPTGESSYEQYF.

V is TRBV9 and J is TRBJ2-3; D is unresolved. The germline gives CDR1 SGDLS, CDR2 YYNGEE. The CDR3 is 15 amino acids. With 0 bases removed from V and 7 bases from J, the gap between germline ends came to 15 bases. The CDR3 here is CASSVASGREYTQYF. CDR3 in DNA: TGTGCCAGCAGCGTAGCGTCGGGTCGTGAATATACGCAGTATTTT.

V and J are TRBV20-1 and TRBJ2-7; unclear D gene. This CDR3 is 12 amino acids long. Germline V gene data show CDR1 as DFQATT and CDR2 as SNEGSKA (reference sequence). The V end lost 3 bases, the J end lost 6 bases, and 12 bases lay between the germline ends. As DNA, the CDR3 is TGCAGTGCTAGTGCAGGTCACTCCGAGCAGTACGTC. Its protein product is CSASAGHSEQYV.

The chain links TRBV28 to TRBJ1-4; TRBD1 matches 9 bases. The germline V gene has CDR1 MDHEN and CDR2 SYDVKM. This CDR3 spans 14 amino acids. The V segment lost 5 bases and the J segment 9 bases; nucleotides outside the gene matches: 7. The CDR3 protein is CASSTWTGVQKLFF. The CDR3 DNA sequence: TGTGCCAGCAGTACCTGGACAGGGGTGCAAAAACTGTTTTTT.

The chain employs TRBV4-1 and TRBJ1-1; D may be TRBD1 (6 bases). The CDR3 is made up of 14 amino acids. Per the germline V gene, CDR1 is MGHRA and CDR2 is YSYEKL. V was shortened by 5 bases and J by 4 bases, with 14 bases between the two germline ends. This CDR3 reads CASSGRGGSTEAFF. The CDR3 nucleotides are TGCGCCAGCAGCGGACGAGGGGGTAGCACTGAAGCTTTCTTT.

CDR3 residues: CASSGTSVEQYV. CDR3 sequence (DNA): TGTGCCAGCAGTGGGACTAGCGTCGAGCAGTACGTC. The genes are TRBV2 and TRBJ2-7; 9 bases match TRBD2. The V gene end was trimmed by 4 bases and the J gene end by 6 bases; junction bases not matched to a gene: 1. Germline CDR1 SNHLY, CDR2 FYNNEI. The CDR3 is made up of 12 amino acids.

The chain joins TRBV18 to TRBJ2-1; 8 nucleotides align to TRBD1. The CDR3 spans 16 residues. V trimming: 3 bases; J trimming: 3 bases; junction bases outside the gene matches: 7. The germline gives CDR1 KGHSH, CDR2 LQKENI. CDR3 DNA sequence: TGTGCCAGCTCACCTTTACAGGGGGGAAACTACAATGAGCAGTTCTTC. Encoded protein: CASSPLQGGNYNEQFF.

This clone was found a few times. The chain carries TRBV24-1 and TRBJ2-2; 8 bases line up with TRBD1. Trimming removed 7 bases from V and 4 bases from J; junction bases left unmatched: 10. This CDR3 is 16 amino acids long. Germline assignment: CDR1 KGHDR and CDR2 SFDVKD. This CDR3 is CATSSGGAWPTGELFF. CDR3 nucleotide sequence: TGTGCCACCAGCTCAGGGGGCGCTTGGCCCACCGGGGAGCTGTTTTTT.

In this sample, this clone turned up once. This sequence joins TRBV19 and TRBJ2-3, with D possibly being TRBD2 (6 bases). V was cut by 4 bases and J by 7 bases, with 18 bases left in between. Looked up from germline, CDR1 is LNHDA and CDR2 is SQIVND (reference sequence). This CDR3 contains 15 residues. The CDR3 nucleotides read TGTGCCAGTAGTAAGACCGGGACTCTTTCGAATACGCAGTATTTT. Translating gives CASSKTGTLSNTQYF.

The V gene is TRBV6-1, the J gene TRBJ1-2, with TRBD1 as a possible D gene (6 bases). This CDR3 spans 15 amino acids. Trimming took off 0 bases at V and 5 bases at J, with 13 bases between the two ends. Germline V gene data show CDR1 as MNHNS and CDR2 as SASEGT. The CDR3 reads CASSEAPGASYGYTF. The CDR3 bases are TGTGCCAGCAGTGAAGCCCCAGGGGCTTCGTATGGCTACACCTTC.

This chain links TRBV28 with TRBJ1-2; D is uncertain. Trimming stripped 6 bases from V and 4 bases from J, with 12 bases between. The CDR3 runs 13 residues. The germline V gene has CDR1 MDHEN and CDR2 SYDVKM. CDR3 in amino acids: CASSQPNSYGYTF. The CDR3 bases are TGTGCCAGCAGCCAGCCAAACAGCTATGGCTACACCTTC.